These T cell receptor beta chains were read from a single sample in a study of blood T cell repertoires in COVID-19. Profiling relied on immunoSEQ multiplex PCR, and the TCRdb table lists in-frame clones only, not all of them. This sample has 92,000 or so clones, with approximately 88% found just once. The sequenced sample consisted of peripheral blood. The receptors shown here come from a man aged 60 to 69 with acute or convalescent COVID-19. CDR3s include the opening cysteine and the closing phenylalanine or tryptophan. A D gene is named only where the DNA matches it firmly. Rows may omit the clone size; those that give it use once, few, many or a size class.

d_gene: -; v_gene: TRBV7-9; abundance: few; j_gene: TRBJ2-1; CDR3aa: CASSQFQGWKNEQFF; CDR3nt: TGTGCCAGCAGCCAGTTTCAGGGCTGGAAGAATGAGCAGTTCTTC
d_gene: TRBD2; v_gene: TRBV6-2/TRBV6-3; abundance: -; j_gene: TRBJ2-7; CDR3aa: CASSYSSLAVAEQYF; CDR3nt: TGTGCCAGCAGTTATTCGAGTCTAGCGGTTGCCGAGCAGTACTTC
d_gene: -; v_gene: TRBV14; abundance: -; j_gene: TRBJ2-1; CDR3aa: CASSQDWGQSFF; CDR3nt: TGTGCCAGCAGCCAAGATTGGGGGCAGTCGTTCTTC
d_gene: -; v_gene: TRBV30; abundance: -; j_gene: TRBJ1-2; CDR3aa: CAWSARSPGIGSGYTF; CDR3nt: TGTGCCTGGAGTGCCCGAAGCCCAGGGATCGGGTCTGGCTACACCTTC
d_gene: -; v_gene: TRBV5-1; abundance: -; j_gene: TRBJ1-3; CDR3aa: CASSNGNSGNTIYF; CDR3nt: TGCGCCAGCAGCAACGGGAACTCTGGAAACACCATATATTTT
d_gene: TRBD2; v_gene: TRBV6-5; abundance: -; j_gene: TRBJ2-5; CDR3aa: CASSTDLAGGETQYF; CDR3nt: TGTGCCAGCAGTACAGACCTAGCGGGGGGAGAGACCCAGTACTTC
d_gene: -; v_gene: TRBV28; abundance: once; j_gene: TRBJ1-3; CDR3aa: CASSLSVAAGNTIYF; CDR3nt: TGTGCCAGCAGTTTATCAGTGGCGGCTGGAAACACCATATATTTT
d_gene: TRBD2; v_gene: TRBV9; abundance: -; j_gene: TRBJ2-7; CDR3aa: CASSLAGGIYEQYF; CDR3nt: TGTGCCAGCAGCCTAGCGGGAGGGATCTACGAGCAGTACTTC
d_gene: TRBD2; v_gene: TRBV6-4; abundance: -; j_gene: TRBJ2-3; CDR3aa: CASSDSWREDTDTQYF; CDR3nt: TGTGCCAGCAGTGACTCATGGCGGGAGGACACAGATACGCAGTATTTT
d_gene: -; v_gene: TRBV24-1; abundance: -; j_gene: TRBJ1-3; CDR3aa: CATSDSVSGNTIYF; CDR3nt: TGTGCCACCAGTGATTCTGTCTCTGGAAACACCATATATTTT
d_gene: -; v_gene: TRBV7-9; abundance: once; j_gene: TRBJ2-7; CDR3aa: CASRETGYEQYF; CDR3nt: TGTGCCAGCAGAGAGACAGGCTACGAGCAGTACTTC
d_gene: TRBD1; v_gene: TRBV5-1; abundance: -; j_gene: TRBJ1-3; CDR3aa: CASSSQGASGNTIYF; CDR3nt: TGCGCCAGCAGCTCCCAGGGGGCTAGTGGAAACACCATATATTTT
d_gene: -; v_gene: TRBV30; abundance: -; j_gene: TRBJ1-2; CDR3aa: CAWSVPGVHGYTF; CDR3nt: TGTGCCTGGAGTGTACCGGGGGTCCATGGCTACACCTTC
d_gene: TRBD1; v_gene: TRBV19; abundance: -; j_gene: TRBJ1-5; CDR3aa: CASSHRGGNQPQHF; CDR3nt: TGTGCCAGTAGTCACAGGGGCGGCAATCAGCCCCAGCATTTT
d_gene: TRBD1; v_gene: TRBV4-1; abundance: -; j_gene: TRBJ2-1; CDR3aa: CASSQGPGQGGNEQFF; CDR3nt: TGCGCCAGCAGCCAGGGCCCGGGACAGGGGGGCAATGAGCAGTTCTTC
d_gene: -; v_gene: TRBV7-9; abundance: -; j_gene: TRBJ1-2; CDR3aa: CASSLGSGVFSVYGYTF; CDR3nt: TGTGCCAGCAGCTTGGGGTCAGGGGTCTTTAGCGTGTATGGCTACACCTTC
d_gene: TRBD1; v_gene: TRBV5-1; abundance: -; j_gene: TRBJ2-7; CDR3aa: CASSSGTGVSEQYF; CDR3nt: TGCGCCAGCAGTTCCGGGACAGGGGTTTCCGAGCAGTACTTC
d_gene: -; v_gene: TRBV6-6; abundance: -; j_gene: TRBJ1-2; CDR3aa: CASSSPTTGGIYGYTF; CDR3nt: TGTGCCAGCAGTTCTCCGACGACAGGAGGTATCTATGGCTACACCTTC
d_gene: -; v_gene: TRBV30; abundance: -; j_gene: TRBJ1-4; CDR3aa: CAWSGEGAVTNEKLFF; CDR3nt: TGTGCCTGGAGTGGGGAAGGGGCCGTAACTAATGAAAAACTGTTTTTT
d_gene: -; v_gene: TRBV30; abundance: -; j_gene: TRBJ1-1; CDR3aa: CAWSRERVYTEAFF; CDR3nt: TGTGCCTGGAGTAGAGAGAGGGTTTACACTGAAGCTTTCTTT
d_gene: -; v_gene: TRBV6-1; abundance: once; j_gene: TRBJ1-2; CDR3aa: CASSEAGRENLF; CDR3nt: TGTGCCAGCAGTGAAGCGGGTAGGGAGAATCTTTTC
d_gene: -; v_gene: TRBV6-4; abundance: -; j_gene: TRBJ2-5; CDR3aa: CASSDKGPPETQYF; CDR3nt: TGTGCCAGCAGTGACAAGGGGCCACCGGAGACCCAGTACTTC
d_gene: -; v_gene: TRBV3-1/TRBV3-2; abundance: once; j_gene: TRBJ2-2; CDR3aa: CASSQVASGELFF; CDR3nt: TGTGCCAGCAGCCAAGTTGCCAGCGGGGAGCTGTTTTTT
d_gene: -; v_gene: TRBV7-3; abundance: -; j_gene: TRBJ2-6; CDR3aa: CASSSGLRWANVLTF; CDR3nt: TGTGCCAGCAGCTCGGGATTAAGGTGGGCCAACGTCCTGACTTTC
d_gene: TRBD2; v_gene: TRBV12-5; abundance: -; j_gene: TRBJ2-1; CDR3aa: CASGLARDAGGHNEQFF; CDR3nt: TGTGCTAGTGGTTTGGCTAGGGACGCGGGAGGCCACAATGAGCAGTTCTTC
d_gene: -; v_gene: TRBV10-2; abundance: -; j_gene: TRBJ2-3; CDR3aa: CASRSRGALPGADTQYF; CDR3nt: TGCGCCAGCCGCTCCCGGGGGGCCCTGCCGGGCGCAGATACGCAGTATTTT
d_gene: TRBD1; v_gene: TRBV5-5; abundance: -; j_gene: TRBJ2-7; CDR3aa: CASSLAGTAYEQYF; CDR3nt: TGTGCCAGCAGCCTGGCCGGGACAGCATACGAGCAGTACTTC
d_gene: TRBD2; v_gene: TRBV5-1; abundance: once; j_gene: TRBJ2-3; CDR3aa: CASSLGRGGTDTQYF; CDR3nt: TGCGCCAGCAGCTTGGGGCGGGGGGGCACAGATACGCAGTATTTT
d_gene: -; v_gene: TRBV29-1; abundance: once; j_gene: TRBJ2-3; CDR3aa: CSVGGDYGTDTQYF; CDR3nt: TGCAGCGTTGGGGGGGATTATGGCACAGATACGCAGTATTTT
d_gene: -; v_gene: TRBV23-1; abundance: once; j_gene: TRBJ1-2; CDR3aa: CASSQSGQPYGYTF; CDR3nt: TGCGCCAGCAGTCAATCTGGGCAGCCCTATGGCTACACCTTC
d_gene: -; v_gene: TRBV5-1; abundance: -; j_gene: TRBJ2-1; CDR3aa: CASTPGTFSYNEQFF; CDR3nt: TGCGCCAGCACCCCGGGGACTTTCTCCTACAATGAGCAGTTCTTC
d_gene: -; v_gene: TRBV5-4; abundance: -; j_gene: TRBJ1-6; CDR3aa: CASSLIATVSSPLHF; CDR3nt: TGTGCCAGCAGCTTGATAGCAACGGTCAGTTCACCCCTCCACTTT
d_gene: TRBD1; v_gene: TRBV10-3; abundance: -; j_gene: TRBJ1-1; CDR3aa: CAIRKTGGIIRITEAFF; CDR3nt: TGTGCCATCAGAAAAACAGGGGGAATAATTCGGATCACTGAAGCTTTCTTT
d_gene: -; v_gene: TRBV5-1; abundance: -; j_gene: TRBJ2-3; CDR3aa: CASSLRFAEYSTDTQYF; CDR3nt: TGCGCCAGCAGCTTGAGGTTCGCGGAGTATAGCACAGATACGCAGTATTTT
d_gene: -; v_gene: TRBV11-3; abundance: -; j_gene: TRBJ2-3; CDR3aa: CASSLGSGTDTQYF; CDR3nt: TGTGCCAGCAGCTTAGGATCAGGCACAGATACGCAGTATTTT
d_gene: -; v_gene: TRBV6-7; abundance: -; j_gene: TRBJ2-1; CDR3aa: CASSYPQDEQFF; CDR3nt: TGTGCCAGCAGTTACCCTCAGGATGAGCAGTTCTTC
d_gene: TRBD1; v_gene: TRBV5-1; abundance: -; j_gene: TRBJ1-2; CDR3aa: CASSPDRDYGYTF; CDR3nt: TGCGCCAGCAGCCCGGACAGGGACTATGGCTACACCTTC
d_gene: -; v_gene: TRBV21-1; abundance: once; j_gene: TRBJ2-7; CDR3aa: CASSKVDRVGEGPYEQYF; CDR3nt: TGTGCCAGCAGCAAAGTGGACAGGGTGGGGGAAGGGCCTTACGAGCAGTACTTC
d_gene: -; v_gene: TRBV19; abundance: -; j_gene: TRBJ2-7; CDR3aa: CASSLIQGLEQYF; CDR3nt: TGTGCCAGTAGTCTTATCCAGGGCCTCGAGCAGTACTTC